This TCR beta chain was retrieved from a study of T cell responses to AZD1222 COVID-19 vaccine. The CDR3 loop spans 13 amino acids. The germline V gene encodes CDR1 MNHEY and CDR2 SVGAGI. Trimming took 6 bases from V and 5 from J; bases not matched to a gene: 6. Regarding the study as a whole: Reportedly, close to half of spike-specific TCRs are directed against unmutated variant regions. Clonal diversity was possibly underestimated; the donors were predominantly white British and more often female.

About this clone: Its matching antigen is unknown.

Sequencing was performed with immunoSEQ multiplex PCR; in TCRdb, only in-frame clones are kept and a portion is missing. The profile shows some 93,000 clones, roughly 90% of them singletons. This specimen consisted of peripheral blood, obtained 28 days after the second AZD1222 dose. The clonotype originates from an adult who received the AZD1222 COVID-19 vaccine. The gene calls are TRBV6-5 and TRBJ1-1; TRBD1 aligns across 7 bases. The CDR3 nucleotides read TGTGCCAGCAGACAGGGGAGCCAAACTGAAGCTTTCTTT. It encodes CASRQGSQTEAFF.